This T cell receptor (beta chain) was captured in a study of shared clonotypes between healthy human individuals. Notes on this clone: Its matching antigen is unknown.

All participating donors were Caucasian adults from Nashville, Tennessee. Several immunoSEQ 96-well plates shared each subset's DNA, each plate a replicate. The protocol was immunoSEQ multiplex PCR, while the TCRdb copy is restricted to in-frame clones and leaves out a portion. The sample consists of about 490,000 clones, 60% to 85% of them appearing once. Trimming cost V 7 bases and J 6 bases, with 17 bases left between them. The CDR3 loop spans 14 amino acids. The germline V gene has CDR1 LNHDA and CDR2 SQIVND (reference sequence). Overall study findings and caveats: The diversity represented, both genetic and in exposure history, was limited by few donors. Sequencing depth was predicted to influence how clonotypes are shared among donors.

The sequencing input was PBMCs. The gene calls are TRBV19 and TRBJ2-3, with D tentatively TRBD2 (6 bases). The clonotype was recovered from a woman aged 40 to 50 in good health. Some clones in this sample may be carry-over from other donors' samples. CDR3 residues: CASIRDHAGDTQYF. The CDR3 DNA follows: TGTGCCAGTATCAGGGACCACGCGGGGGATACGCAGTATTTT.